The rows below give T cell receptor beta chains drawn from one sample of a study of response to subunit inactivated influenza vaccine. A single record per CDR3 protein comes from TCRdb applying MiXCR to the RT-PCR reads. Of hundreds of thousands of distinct CDR3 sequences in the sample, approximately 12% were seen once. The sample was PBMCs from blood, taken on the day of vaccination. Receptors were obtained from a man aged 45-60 years who received an inactivated influenza vaccine. Both conserved end residues are part of each CDR3. A D gene is named only where the DNA matches it firmly. Only some rows state a clone size, as once, few, many or a class for expanded clones.

j_gene | v_gene | abundance | d_gene | CDR3aa | CDR3nt
TRBJ2-7 | TRBV4-3 | few | TRBD2 | CASSQDPAGGLDEQYF | TGCGCCAGCAGCCAAGACCCAGCGGGAGGGCTGGACGAGCAGTACTTC
TRBJ2-2 | TRBV20-1 | NA | TRBD1 | CSAGQGARTGELFF | TGCAGTGCGGGACAGGGGGCGCGAACCGGGGAGCTGTTTTTT
TRBJ2-5 | TRBV2 | many | NA | CATGYQETQYF | TGTGCCACCGGGTACCAAGAGACCCAGTACTTC
TRBJ2-7 | TRBV6-2/TRBV6-3 | many | NA | CASIRGGTSYEQYF | TGTGCCAGCATAAGAGGTGGCACCTCCTACGAGCAGTACTTC
TRBJ2-2 | TRBV5-6 | many | NA | CASSLGLDSTPTGELFF | TGTGCCAGCAGCTTGGGGCTTGACAGTACTCCCACCGGGGAGCTGTTTTTT
TRBJ2-5 | TRBV28 | NA | NA | CASIAQWGERLPAETQYF | TGTGCCAGCATTGCCCAGTGGGGGGAAAGATTACCAGCGGAGACCCAGTACTTC
TRBJ2-7 | TRBV7-8 | NA | NA | CASRKTGSSYEQYF | TGTGCCAGCCGCAAGACAGGAAGCTCCTACGAGCAGTACTTC
TRBJ2-2 | TRBV5-1 | few | TRBD2 | CASSYSGRTRELFF | TGCGCCAGCAGCTATTCCGGGAGGACCCGGGAGCTGTTTTTT
TRBJ1-4 | TRBV7-9 | NA | NA | CASSSPGPGWEKLFF | TGTGCCAGCAGCTCCCCCGGGCCGGGTTGGGAAAAACTGTTTTTT
TRBJ2-7 | TRBV28 | many | NA | CASRHNRGGWEQYF | TGTGCCAGCAGACACAACAGGGGAGGTTGGGAGCAGTACTTC
TRBJ2-3 | TRBV9 | NA | TRBD2 | CASSGVAGVGDTQYF | TGTGCCAGCAGCGGTGTAGCGGGAGTTGGGGATACGCAGTATTTT
TRBJ2-7 | TRBV20-1 | few | TRBD1 | CSARRTGGVDEQYF | TGCAGTGCTAGGCGGACAGGGGGCGTCGACGAGCAGTACTTC
TRBJ2-3 | TRBV23-1 | NA | NA | CANKQGSTDTQYF | TGCGCCAATAAACAGGGTAGCACAGATACGCAGTATTTT